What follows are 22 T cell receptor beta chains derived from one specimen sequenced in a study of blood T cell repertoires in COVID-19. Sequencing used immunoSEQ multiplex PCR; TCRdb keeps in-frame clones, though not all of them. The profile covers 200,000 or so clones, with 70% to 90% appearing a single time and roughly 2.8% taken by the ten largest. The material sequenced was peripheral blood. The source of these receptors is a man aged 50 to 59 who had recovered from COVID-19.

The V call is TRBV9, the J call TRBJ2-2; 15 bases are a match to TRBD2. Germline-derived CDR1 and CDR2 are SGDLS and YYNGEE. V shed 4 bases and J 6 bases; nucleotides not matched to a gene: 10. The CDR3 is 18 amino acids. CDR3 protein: CASSTTGTSGRRPGELFF. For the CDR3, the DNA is TGTGCCAGCAGCACTACCGGGACTAGCGGGAGGAGGCCCGGGGAGCTGTTTTTT.

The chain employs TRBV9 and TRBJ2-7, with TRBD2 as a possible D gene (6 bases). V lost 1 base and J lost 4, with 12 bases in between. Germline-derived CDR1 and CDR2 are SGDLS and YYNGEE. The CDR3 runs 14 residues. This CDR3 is CASSVSSGGYEQYF. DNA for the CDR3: TGTGCCAGCAGCGTATCGTCCGGGGGATACGAGCAGTACTTC.

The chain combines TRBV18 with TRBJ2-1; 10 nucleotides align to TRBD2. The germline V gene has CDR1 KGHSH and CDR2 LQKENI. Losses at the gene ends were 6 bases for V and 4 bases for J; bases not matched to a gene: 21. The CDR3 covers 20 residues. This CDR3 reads CASSAVQGRLAGSEYNEQFF. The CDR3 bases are TGTGCCAGCTCGGCCGTACAGGGTAGACTAGCGGGTTCCGAGTACAATGAGCAGTTCTTC. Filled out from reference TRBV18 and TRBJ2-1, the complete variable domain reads NAGVMQNPRHLVRRRGQEARLRCSPMKGHSHVYWYRQLPEEGLKFMVYLQKENIIDESGMPKERFSAEFPKEGPSILRIQQVVRGDSAAYFCASSAVQGRLAGSEYNEQFFGPGTRLTVL.

The DNA of the CDR3 is TGTGCCAGCAGCCGGACTAGCGGGAGTTTCGAGCAGTACTTC. Its protein product is CASSRTSGSFEQYF. V is TRBV7-8 and J is TRBJ2-7; 13 bases are shared with TRBD2. This CDR3 spans 14 amino acids. Germline trimming cut 5 bases from V and 6 bases from J; bases unmatched to any gene: 4. The germline gives CDR1 SGHVS, CDR2 FQNEAQ. Full variable domain (outside the CDR3, taken from reference TRBV7-8 and TRBJ2-7): GAGVSQSPRYKVAKRGQDVALRCDPISGHVSLFWYQQALGQGPEFLTYFQNEAQLDKSGLPSDRFFAERPEGSVSTLKIQRTQQEDSAVYLCASSRTSGSFEQYFGPGTRLTVT.

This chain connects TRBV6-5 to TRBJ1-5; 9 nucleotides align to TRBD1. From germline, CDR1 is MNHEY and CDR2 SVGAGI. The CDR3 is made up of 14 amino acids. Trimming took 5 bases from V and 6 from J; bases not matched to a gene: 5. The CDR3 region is CASSRDRGFQPQHF. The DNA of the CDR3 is TGTGCCAGCAGTAGAGACAGGGGGTTTCAGCCCCAGCATTTT.

In DNA, the CDR3 is TGTGCCAGCAGCGTAGGACAGCCCCAAGAGACCCAGTACTTC. Translation: CASSVGQPQETQYF. V is TRBV7-2 and J is TRBJ2-5; weak D call: TRBD1 (6 bases). V lost 5 bases, J lost 1 base, and 11 bases lay in between. Germline lookup yields CDR1 SGHTA and CDR2 FQGNSA. This CDR3 region has 14 residues.

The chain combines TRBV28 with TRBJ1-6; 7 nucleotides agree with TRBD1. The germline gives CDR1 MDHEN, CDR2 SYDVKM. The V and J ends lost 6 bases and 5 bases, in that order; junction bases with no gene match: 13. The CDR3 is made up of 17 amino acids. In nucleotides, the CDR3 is TGTGCCAGCAGACCTACTGGGCCGGGACAGAATAATTCACCCCTCCACTTT. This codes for CASRPTGPGQNNSPLHF.

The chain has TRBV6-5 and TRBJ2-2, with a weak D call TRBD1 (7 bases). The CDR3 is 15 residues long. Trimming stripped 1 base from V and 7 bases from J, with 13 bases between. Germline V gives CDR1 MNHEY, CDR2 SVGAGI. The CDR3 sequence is CASSYLQGRGGELFF. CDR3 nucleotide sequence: TGTGCCAGCAGTTACTTACAGGGGCGGGGCGGGGAGCTGTTTTTT.

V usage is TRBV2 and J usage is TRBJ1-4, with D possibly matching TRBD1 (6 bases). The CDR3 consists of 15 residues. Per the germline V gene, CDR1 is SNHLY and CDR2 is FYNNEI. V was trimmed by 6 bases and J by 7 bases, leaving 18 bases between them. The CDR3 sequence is CASRVQGTGGEKLFF. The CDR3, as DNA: TGTGCCAGCAGAGTACAGGGAACGGGGGGTGAAAAACTGTTTTTT.

The CDR3 sequence is CASRSGGSRETQYF. CDR3 bases: TGTGCCAGCAGGTCCGGCGGTTCAAGGGAGACCCAGTACTTC. V usage is TRBV6-6 and J usage is TRBJ2-5; no reliable D call. This CDR3 is 14 amino acids long. Trimming removed 6 bases at V and 5 bases at J, with 16 bases between. Germline-derived CDR1 and CDR2 are MNHNY and SVGAGI (reference sequence).

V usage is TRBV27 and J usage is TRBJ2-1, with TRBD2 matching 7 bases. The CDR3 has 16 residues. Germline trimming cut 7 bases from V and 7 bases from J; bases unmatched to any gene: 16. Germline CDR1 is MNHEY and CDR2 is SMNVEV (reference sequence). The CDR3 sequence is CASTQGTGLVGNEQFF. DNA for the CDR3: TGTGCCAGCACCCAAGGGACCGGACTAGTGGGTAATGAGCAGTTCTTC.

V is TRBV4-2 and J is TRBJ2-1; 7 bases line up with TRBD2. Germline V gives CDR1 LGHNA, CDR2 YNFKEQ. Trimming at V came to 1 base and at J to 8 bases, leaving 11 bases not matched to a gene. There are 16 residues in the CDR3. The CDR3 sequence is CASSQVTGGRTDEQFF. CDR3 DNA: TGTGCCAGCAGCCAAGTTACTGGCGGGAGAACAGATGAGCAGTTCTTC.

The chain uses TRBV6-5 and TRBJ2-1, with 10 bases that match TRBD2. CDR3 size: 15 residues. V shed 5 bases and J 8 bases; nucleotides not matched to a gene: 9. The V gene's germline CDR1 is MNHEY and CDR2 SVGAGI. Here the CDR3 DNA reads TGTGCCAGCAGTAGTTCAGCGGGAGGGCCCGATGAGCAGTTCTTC. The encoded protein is CASSSSAGGPDEQFF.

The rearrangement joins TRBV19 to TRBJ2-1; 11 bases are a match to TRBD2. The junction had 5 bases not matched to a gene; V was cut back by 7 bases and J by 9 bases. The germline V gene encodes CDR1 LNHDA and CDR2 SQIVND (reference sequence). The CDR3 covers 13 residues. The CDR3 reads CASTLAGGVEQFF. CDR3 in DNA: TGTGCCAGTACCTTAGCGGGAGGGGTTGAGCAGTTCTTC.

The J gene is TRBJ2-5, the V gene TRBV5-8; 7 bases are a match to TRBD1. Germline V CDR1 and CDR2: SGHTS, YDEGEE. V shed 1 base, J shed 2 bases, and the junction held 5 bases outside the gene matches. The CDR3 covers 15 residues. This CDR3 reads CASSLSTGTQETQYF. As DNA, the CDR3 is TGTGCCAGCAGCTTGTCGACAGGGACACAAGAGACCCAGTACTTC.

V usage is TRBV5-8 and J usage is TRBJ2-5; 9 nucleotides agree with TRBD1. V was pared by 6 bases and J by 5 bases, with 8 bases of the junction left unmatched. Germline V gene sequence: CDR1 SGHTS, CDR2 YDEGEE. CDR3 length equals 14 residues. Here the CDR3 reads CASKSGTGRETQYF. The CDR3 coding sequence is TGTGCCAGCAAGTCCGGGACAGGGAGGGAGACCCAGTACTTC.

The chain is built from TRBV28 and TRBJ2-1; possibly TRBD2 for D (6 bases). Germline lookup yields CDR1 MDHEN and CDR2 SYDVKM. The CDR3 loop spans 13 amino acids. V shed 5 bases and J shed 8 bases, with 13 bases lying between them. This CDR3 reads CASSPVLADEQFF. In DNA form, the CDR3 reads TGTGCCAGCAGTCCAGTACTAGCCGATGAGCAGTTCTTC.

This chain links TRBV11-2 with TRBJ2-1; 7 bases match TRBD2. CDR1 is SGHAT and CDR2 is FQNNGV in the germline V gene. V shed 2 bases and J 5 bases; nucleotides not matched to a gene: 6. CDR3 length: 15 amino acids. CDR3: CASSLWERGDNEQFF. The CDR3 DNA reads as TGTGCCAGCAGCTTATGGGAGCGGGGAGACAATGAGCAGTTCTTC.

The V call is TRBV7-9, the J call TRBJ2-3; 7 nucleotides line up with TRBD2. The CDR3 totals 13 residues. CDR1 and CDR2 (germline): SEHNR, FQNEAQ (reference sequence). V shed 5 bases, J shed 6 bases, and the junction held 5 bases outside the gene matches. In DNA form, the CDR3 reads TGTGCCAGCAGCACCAGACTAGCCGATACGCAGTATTTT. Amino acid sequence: CASSTRLADTQYF.

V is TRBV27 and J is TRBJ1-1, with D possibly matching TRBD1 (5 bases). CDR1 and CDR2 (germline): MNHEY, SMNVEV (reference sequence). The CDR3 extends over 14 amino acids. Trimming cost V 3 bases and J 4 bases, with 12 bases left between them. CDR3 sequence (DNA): TGTGCCAGCAGTTTTCAGGGATATCGCACTGAAGCTTTCTTT. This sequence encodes CASSFQGYRTEAFF.

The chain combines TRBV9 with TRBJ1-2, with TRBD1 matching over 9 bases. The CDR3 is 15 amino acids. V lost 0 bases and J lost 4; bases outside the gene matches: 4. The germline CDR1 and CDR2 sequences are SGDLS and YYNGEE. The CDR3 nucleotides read TGTGCCAGCAGCGTAGGTGGGACAGGGCTCTATGGCTACACCTTC. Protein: CASSVGGTGLYGYTF.

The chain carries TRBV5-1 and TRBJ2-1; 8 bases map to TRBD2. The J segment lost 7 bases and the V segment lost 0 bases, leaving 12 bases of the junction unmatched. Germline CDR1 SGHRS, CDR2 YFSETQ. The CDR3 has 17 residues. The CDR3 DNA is TGCGCCAGCAGCTTGGAGGGCTTAGCGGGACTGGTAAATGAGCAGTTCTTC. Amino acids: CASSLEGLAGLVNEQFF. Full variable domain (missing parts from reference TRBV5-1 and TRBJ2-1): KAGVTQTPRYLIKTRGQQVTLSCSPISGHRSVSWYQQTPGQGLQFLFEYFSETQRNKGNFPGRFSGRQFSNSRSEMNVSTLELGDSALYLCASSLEGLAGLVNEQFFGPGTRLTVL.